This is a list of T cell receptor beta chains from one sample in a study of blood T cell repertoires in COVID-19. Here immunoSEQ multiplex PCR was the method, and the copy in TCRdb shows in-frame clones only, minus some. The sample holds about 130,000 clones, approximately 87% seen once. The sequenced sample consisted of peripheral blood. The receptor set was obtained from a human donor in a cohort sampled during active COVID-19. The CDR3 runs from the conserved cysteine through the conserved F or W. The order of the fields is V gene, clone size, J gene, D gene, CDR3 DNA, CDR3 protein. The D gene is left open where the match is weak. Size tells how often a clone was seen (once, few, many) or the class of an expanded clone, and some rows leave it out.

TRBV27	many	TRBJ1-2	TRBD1	TGTGCCAGCAGTCGGACAGGAGGAATGTATGGCTACACCTTC	CASSRTGGMYGYTF
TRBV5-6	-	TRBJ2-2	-	TGTGCCAGCAGCCCAGGGCTCCCCAGGGGGGAGCTGTTTTTT	CASSPGLPRGELFF
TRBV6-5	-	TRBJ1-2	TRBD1	TGTGCCAGCAGCTCCGGGACAGGGAATGGCTACACCTTC	CASSSGTGNGYTF
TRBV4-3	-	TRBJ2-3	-	TGCGCCAGCAGCCAAGGCGGGAACACAGATACGCAGTATTTT	CASSQGGNTDTQYF
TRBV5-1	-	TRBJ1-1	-	TGCGCCAGCAGCCATTCACAGGGGAACACTGAAGCTTTCTTT	CASSHSQGNTEAFF
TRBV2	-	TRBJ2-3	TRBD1	TGTGCCAGCAAATTTGGGACAGATTCGAGTGGGCAGTATTTT	CASKFGTDSSGQYF
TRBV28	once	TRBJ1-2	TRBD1	TGTGCCAGCAGTCCAGCTTCAGGGGGCAACTATGGCTACACCTTC	CASSPASGGNYGYTF
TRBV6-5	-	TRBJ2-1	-	TGTGCCAGCAACTCTCCCTCCAATGAGCAGTTCTTC	CASNSPSNEQFF
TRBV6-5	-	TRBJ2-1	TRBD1	TGTGCCAGCAGTTACTCCAGGGGGCAGGGGGAGCAGTTCTTC	CASSYSRGQGEQFF
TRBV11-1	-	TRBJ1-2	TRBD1	TGTGCCAGCAGTTCCGACAGGGGAAAGGATGGCTACACCTTC	CASSSDRGKDGYTF
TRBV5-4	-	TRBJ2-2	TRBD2	TGTGCCAGCAGCAGAGAGGGCACTAGCGATGCGAACACCGGGGAGCTGTTTTTT	CASSREGTSDANTGELFF